The rows below give T cell receptor beta chains drawn from one sample of a study of shared clonotypes between healthy human individuals. Sequenced by immunoSEQ multiplex PCR; TCRdb stores in-frame clones only, minus some. The sample lists more than 1.2 million clones, 97% to 99% seen once, with 0.36% in the top ten. Sequencing was done on a sample of naive CD4+ T cells sorted from blood. These receptors all come from a man aged 25-40 years in good health. Both conserved end residues are part of each CDR3. Each record gives: clone size, V gene, D gene, J gene, CDR3 protein, CDR3 DNA. A D gene is named only where the DNA matches it firmly. Only some rows state a clone size, as once, few, many or a class for expanded clones.

clone_size: .; v_call: TRBV5-1; d_call: .; j_call: TRBJ2-5; cdr3_aa: CASSLGAGRETQYF; cdr3_nt: TGCGCCAGCAGCTTGGGCGCAGGGCGAGAGACCCAGTACTTC
clone_size: .; v_call: TRBV10-3; d_call: .; j_call: TRBJ2-1; cdr3_aa: CAISESSVGLYEQFF; cdr3_nt: TGTGCCATCAGTGAGTCGAGTGTTGGATTATATGAGCAGTTCTTC
clone_size: .; v_call: TRBV18; d_call: TRBD1; j_call: TRBJ2-1; cdr3_aa: CASSPRGTGIGGSIVEQFF; cdr3_nt: TGTGCCAGCTCACCACGGGGGACAGGGATCGGTGGGTCGATAGTTGAGCAGTTCTTC
clone_size: once; v_call: TRBV5-1; d_call: TRBD1; j_call: TRBJ2-5; cdr3_aa: CASSSTGQGVRAETQYF; cdr3_nt: TGCGCCAGCAGCTCCACCGGACAGGGGGTTAGGGCGGAGACCCAGTACTTC
clone_size: .; v_call: TRBV18; d_call: .; j_call: TRBJ2-7; cdr3_aa: CASSGVGPYEQYF; cdr3_nt: TGTGCCAGCTCGGGGGTGGGGCCTTACGAGCAGTACTTC
clone_size: few; v_call: TRBV19; d_call: .; j_call: TRBJ1-5; cdr3_aa: CASSLYPGQPFF; cdr3_nt: TGTGCCAGTAGCTTATACCCAGGACAACCCTTCTTT
clone_size: once; v_call: TRBV2; d_call: TRBD2; j_call: TRBJ2-7; cdr3_aa: CASSISPPGLAGPYEQYF; cdr3_nt: TGTGCCAGCAGTATAAGCCCGCCGGGACTAGCGGGTCCCTACGAGCAGTACTTC
clone_size: .; v_call: TRBV7-2; d_call: .; j_call: TRBJ1-3; cdr3_aa: CASSLDSGNTIYF; cdr3_nt: TGTGCCAGCAGCTTAGACTCTGGAAACACCATATATTTT
clone_size: .; v_call: TRBV6-1; d_call: .; j_call: TRBJ1-5; cdr3_aa: CASSEFSGGVGNQPQHF; cdr3_nt: TGTGCCAGCAGTGAATTTTCGGGGGGGGTTGGCAATCAGCCCCAGCATTTT
clone_size: .; v_call: TRBV19; d_call: .; j_call: TRBJ2-4; cdr3_aa: CASCSVGFGSENIQYF; cdr3_nt: TGTGCCAGTTGTTCCGTCGGGTTCGGCAGTGAAAACATTCAGTACTTC
clone_size: .; v_call: TRBV25-1; d_call: .; j_call: TRBJ1-1; cdr3_aa: CASSARTEAFF; cdr3_nt: TGTGCCAGCAGTGCTCGGACTGAAGCTTTCTTT
clone_size: .; v_call: TRBV5-1; d_call: TRBD1; j_call: TRBJ1-1; cdr3_aa: CASSLGDRVITEAFF; cdr3_nt: TGCGCCAGCAGCTTGGGGGACAGAGTGATCACTGAAGCTTTCTTT
clone_size: .; v_call: TRBV30; d_call: .; j_call: TRBJ1-2; cdr3_aa: CAWSESVEYYGYTF; cdr3_nt: TGTGCCTGGAGTGAATCCGTGGAGTACTATGGCTACACCTTC
clone_size: .; v_call: TRBV28; d_call: .; j_call: TRBJ2-1; cdr3_aa: CASSLWEERGWNEQFF; cdr3_nt: TGTGCCAGCAGTTTATGGGAGGAGAGAGGCTGGAATGAGCAGTTCTTC
clone_size: once; v_call: TRBV5-1; d_call: .; j_call: TRBJ2-7; cdr3_aa: CASRRQVGEYEQYF; cdr3_nt: TGCGCCAGCAGGCGACAGGTGGGGGAATACGAGCAGTACTTC
clone_size: .; v_call: TRBV18; d_call: .; j_call: TRBJ1-2; cdr3_aa: CASSPAGGDRFGYTF; cdr3_nt: TGTGCCAGCTCACCGGCCGGGGGCGACCGTTTTGGCTACACCTTC
clone_size: .; v_call: TRBV7-2; d_call: TRBD2; j_call: TRBJ2-7; cdr3_aa: CASSFLGLAGALYF; cdr3_nt: TGTGCCAGCAGCTTCCTGGGACTAGCGGGAGCGTTGTACTTC
clone_size: .; v_call: TRBV27; d_call: .; j_call: TRBJ1-5; cdr3_aa: CASSPGRYSNQPQHF; cdr3_nt: TGTGCCAGCAGCCCAGGACGGTATAGCAATCAGCCCCAGCATTTT
clone_size: .; v_call: TRBV5-1; d_call: .; j_call: TRBJ2-3; cdr3_aa: CASSTASTDTQYF; cdr3_nt: TGCGCCAGCAGCACAGCTAGCACAGATACGCAGTATTTT
clone_size: .; v_call: TRBV5-1; d_call: .; j_call: TRBJ2-7; cdr3_aa: CASSLGRFYEQYF; cdr3_nt: TGCGCCAGCAGCTTGGGTCGCTTCTACGAGCAGTACTTC
clone_size: .; v_call: TRBV4-1; d_call: TRBD1; j_call: TRBJ1-3; cdr3_aa: CASSQIQGARGNTIYF; cdr3_nt: TGCGCCAGCAGCCAGATACAGGGGGCTAGAGGAAACACCATATATTTT
clone_size: once; v_call: TRBV2; d_call: .; j_call: TRBJ2-1; cdr3_aa: CASCRGARVGEQFF; cdr3_nt: TGTGCCAGCTGCCGAGGGGCTAGAGTCGGTGAGCAGTTCTTC
clone_size: .; v_call: TRBV5-1; d_call: .; j_call: TRBJ2-2; cdr3_aa: CASSLGRLNTGELFF; cdr3_nt: TGCGCCAGCAGCCTGGGACGCCTGAACACCGGGGAGCTGTTTTTT
clone_size: .; v_call: TRBV6-4; d_call: TRBD2; j_call: TRBJ2-1; cdr3_aa: CASSVMGASGSIRQFF; cdr3_nt: TGTGCCAGCAGTGTCATGGGGGCTAGCGGGAGTATTCGGCAGTTCTTC
clone_size: .; v_call: TRBV6-1; d_call: .; j_call: TRBJ2-7; cdr3_aa: CASRGDLYEQYF; cdr3_nt: TGTGCCAGCAGAGGGGACTTATACGAGCAGTACTTC